A single count supports the clone carrying this TCR beta chain. Its antigen is unknown. The protocol was immunoSEQ multiplex PCR, while the TCRdb copy is restricted to in-frame clones and leaves out a portion. Of about 37,000 clones in the sample, more than 70% were seen once. CDR3 length: 15 residues. Germline CDR1 and CDR2: SGHRS and YFSETQ. This entry is derived from a study of T cells in narcolepsy. Overall study findings and caveats: Autoreactive HCRT-specific and TRIB2-specific clonotypes were marked in same-patient CSF-versus-blood CD4+ comparisons. Healthy controls reportedly lacked the autoreactive clonotypes serially found in patients' blood. Autoreactive clone sequences were missing from some blood memory CD4+ repertoires.

Sequenced: memory (CD45RA-) CD4+ T cells from blood. This clonotype was obtained from a human donor in good health. The rearrangement links TRBV5-1 to TRBJ2-5; a weak D match, TRBD2 (7 bases). Matching the DNA end better, TRBJ2-7 makes the J call doubtful. The CDR3 DNA reads TGCGCCAGCAGCTTGGGCGGGGGCCCTTCCTACGAGCAGTACTTC. Amino acid sequence: CASSLGGGPSYEQYF.